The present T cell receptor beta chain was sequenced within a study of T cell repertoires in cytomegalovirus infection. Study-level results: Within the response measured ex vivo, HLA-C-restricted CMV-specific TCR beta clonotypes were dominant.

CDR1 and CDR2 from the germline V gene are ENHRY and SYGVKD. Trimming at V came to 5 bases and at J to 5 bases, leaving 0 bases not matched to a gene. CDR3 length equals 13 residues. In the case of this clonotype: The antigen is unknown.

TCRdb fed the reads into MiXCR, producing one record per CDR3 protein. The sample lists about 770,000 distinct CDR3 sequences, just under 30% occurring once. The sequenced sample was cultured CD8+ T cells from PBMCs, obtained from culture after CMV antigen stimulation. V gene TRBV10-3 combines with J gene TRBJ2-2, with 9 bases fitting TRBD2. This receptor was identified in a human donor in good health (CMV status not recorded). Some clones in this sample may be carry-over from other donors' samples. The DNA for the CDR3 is TGTGCCATCAGTAGCGGGGGGACCGGGGAGCTGTTTTTT. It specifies CAISSGGTGELFF.